The rows below give T cell receptor beta chains drawn from one sample of a study of CD8+ T cells in alopecia areata. Assay used: immunoSEQ multiplex PCR; TCRdb lists only in-frame clones, some missing. In the table there are around 97,000 clones, just over 85% of which are singletons. This specimen was CD8+ T cells sorted from blood, taken at approximately week 30, from a patient treated with tofacitinib. The source of these receptors is a human donor with alopecia areata. The CDR3 runs from the conserved cysteine through the conserved F or W. The D gene is left open where the match is weak. The size field is filled for only some rows; it gives once, few, many or a size class.

size,J,D,V,DNA,CDR3
-,TRBJ1-4,-,TRBV7-6,TGTGCCAGCAGCTTACCTCCCGGCAGGCCCGATAATGAAAAACTGTTTTTT,CASSLPPGRPDNEKLFF
-,TRBJ1-1,-,TRBV7-9,TGTGCCAGCAGCCCGGGCGGGACAGAAGCTTTCTTT,CASSPGGTEAFF
-,TRBJ2-7,-,TRBV10-2,TGCGCCAGCAGTGATCCCGGACAGCGCTACGAGCAGTACTTC,CASSDPGQRYEQYF
-,TRBJ1-1,-,TRBV19,TGTGCCAGTAGTATACAGGGGAGGGTAAACACTGAAGCTTTCTTT,CASSIQGRVNTEAFF
-,TRBJ2-1,-,TRBV15,TGTGCCACCAGCACGTGGGGTGAAGGCAATGAGCAGTTCTTC,CATSTWGEGNEQFF
medium-sized,TRBJ2-7,TRBD2,TRBV5-6,TGTGCCAGCAGCTTCCCGGGACTAGCGGGGGGATCCTACGAGCAGTACTTC,CASSFPGLAGGSYEQYF
-,TRBJ2-1,-,TRBV5-4,TGTGCCAGCAGCTTGTCCAGGGGCTACAATGAGCAGTTCTTC,CASSLSRGYNEQFF
-,TRBJ2-7,-,TRBV11-2,TGTGCCAGCGGGTCTTGGGGGGCATTTAACGAGCAGTACTTC,CASGSWGAFNEQYF
once,TRBJ2-2,-,TRBV7-7,TGTGCCAGCAGCGGTCTCACCGGGGAGCTGTTTTTT,CASSGLTGELFF
-,TRBJ1-5,-,TRBV27,TGTGCCAGCAGTTTAATAGGGGGCAATCAGCCCCAGCATTTT,CASSLIGGNQPQHF